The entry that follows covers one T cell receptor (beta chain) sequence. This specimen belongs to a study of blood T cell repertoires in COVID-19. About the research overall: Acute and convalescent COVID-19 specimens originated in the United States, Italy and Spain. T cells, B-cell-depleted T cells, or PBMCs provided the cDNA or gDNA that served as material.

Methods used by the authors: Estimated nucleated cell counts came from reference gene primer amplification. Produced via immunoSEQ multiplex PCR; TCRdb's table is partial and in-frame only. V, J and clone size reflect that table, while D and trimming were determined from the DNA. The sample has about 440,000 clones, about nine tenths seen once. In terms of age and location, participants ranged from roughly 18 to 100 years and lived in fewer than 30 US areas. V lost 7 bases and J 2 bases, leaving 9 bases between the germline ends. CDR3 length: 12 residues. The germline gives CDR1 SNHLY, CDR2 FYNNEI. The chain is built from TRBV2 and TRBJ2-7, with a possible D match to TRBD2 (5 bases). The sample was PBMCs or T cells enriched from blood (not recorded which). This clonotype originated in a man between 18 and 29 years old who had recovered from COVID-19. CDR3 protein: CASTEGPYEQYF. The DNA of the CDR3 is TGTGCCAGCACCGAGGGCCCCTACGAGCAGTACTTC.